This entry lists 30 T cell receptor beta chains sequenced from one sample in a study of blood T cells in healthy people across ages. For the second PCR, which ran for about 7 to 12 cycles, a sample-barcoded 5' primer and a J-beta primer mix were used. One entry per CDR3 protein, called by TCRdb with MiXCR from the 5' RACE reads. Among about 800,000 distinct CDR3 sequences listed, about 46% were seen once. The sequencing input was blood. Receptors originate from a man older than 75 in good health.

The chain is built from TRBV4-1 and TRBJ1-1; D ambiguous. Trimming shortened V by 3 bases and J by 8 bases, and 28 bases separated the two germline ends. CDR1 is MGHRA, CDR2 YSYEKL, per germline. The CDR3 is 18 residues long. CDR3 sequence reads: CASSHPGRSPHPLLEAFF. CDR3 nucleotide sequence: TGCGCCAGCAGCCATCCCGGGAGGAGCCCCCACCCCCTACTGGAAGCTTTCTTT.

Ten or more counts support this clonotype. The chain couples TRBV6-2 or TRBV6-3 to TRBJ1-6, with TRBD1 as a possible D gene (5 bases). The germline V gene has CDR1 MNHEY and CDR2 SVGEGT. The CDR3 has 13 amino acids. Trimming stripped 5 bases from V and 6 bases from J, with 8 bases between. The DNA of the CDR3 is TGTGCCAGCAGTGACAGAGCTAATTCACCCCTCCACTTT. Its translation: CASSDRANSPLHF.

This clonotype turned up a few times. The rearrangement uses TRBV4-1 and TRBJ1-5; the D is unclear. Trimming stripped 0 bases from V and 0 bases from J, with 6 bases between. Germline lookup yields CDR1 MGHRA and CDR2 YSYEKL. This CDR3 region has 15 residues. The CDR3: CASSQDRNSNQPQHF. The CDR3, as DNA: TGCGCCAGCAGCCAAGATAGAAATAGCAATCAGCCCCAGCATTTT.

As concerns this clonotype: One base away lies a much larger clone, so this may be a sequencing read error. The gene calls are TRBV7-8 and TRBJ2-5; 10 bases are a match to TRBD2. The CDR3 extends over 18 amino acids. The germline gives CDR1 SGHVS, CDR2 FQNEAQ. CDR3 DNA: TGTCCCAGCAGCTTAGTCCGACGAAGCGGGAGGGTGCTGGAGACCCAGTACTTC. Its protein product is CPSSLVRRSGRVLETQYF.

The chain recombines TRBV24-1 with TRBJ2-7, with D possibly matching TRBD1 (5 bases). Per germline, CDR1 KGHDR and CDR2 SFDVKD. The CDR3 loop spans 15 amino acids. The ends were cut back, 3 bases at V and 0 bases at J, with 11 bases in the middle. The CDR3 sequence: CATSDTTESSYEQYF. The CDR3 DNA follows: TGTGCCACCAGTGATACGACAGAGAGCTCCTACGAGCAGTACTTC.

The rearrangement links TRBV4-3 to TRBJ2-5, with TRBD1 matching 7 bases. Per the germline V gene, CDR1 is LGHNA and CDR2 is YSLEER. The trim removed 3 bases at V and 0 bases at J, leaving 4 bases unmatched. The CDR3 length is 15 residues. CDR3 DNA sequence: TGCGCCAGCAGCCAGACACAGGGGAACCAAGAGACCCAGTACTTC. Amino acids: CASSQTQGNQETQYF.

This chain connects TRBV11-3 to TRBJ2-1, with 10 positions matching TRBD2. The germline CDR1 and CDR2 sequences are SGHNT and YENEEA. After removal of 6 bases from V and 4 bases from J, the junction contained 15 bases not matched to a gene. The CDR3 totals 18 residues. The CDR3 DNA follows: TGTGCCAGCAGTTATGCTGGACTAGCGGAAGCCCTGTACAATGAGCAGTTCTTC. The encoded protein is CASSYAGLAEALYNEQFF.

This chain uses TRBV20-1 with TRBJ2-3; D unclear. CDR3 length: 14 residues. Looked up from germline, CDR1 is DFQATT and CDR2 is SNEGSKA (reference sequence). Trimming cost V 0 bases and J 6 bases, with 13 bases left between them. The CDR3: CSARDPDGRDTQYF. Written as DNA, the CDR3 is TGCAGTGCTAGAGATCCGGACGGGCGCGATACGCAGTATTTT.

This clonotype has a handful of counts. This chain joins TRBV5-1 and TRBJ2-1; D is uncertain. Germline V gene sequence: CDR1 SGHRS, CDR2 YFSETQ. The CDR3 is 12 residues long. Deletions cut 1 base from V and 6 bases from J, with 5 bases between. In DNA form, the CDR3 reads TGCGCCAGCAGCTTGAGAATCAATGAGCAGTTCTTC. The encoded protein is CASSLRINEQFF.

The V call is TRBV5-1, the J call TRBJ2-1; possibly TRBD2 for D (5 bases). Germline values: CDR1 SGHRS, CDR2 YFSETQ. CDR3 length equals 15 residues. V was pared by 4 bases and J by 6 bases, with 17 bases between. The CDR3 nucleotides are TGCGCCAGCAGCCACCTGAGGCAGGCGGGCAATGAGCAGTTCTTC. Amino acids: CASSHLRQAGNEQFF.

J is TRBJ2-3 and V is TRBV7-2, with 7 bases lining up with TRBD1. The CDR3 is made up of 16 amino acids. Germline V lookup: CDR1 SGHTA, CDR2 FQGNSA. J gave up 8 bases and V 5 bases, and 16 bases lay outside the gene matches. The CDR3: CASSGRDSTGSGTQYF. The CDR3 DNA reads as TGTGCCAGCAGCGGTCGGGACAGTACGGGATCAGGTACGCAGTATTTT.

The rearrangement joins TRBV5-6 to TRBJ1-4; 8 bases match TRBD1. J gave up 0 bases and V 4 bases, and 8 bases lay outside the gene matches. CDR3 length equals 17 residues. CDR1 and CDR2 (germline): SGHDT, YYEEEE. The CDR3 is CASSGGQGVTTNEKLFF. As DNA, the CDR3 is TGTGCCAGCAGCGGAGGACAGGGAGTCACAACTAATGAAAAACTGTTTTTT.

The chain joins TRBV20-1 to TRBJ2-3; D unclear. With 5 bases removed from V and 5 bases from J, the gap between germline ends came to 14 bases. In germline, CDR1 is DFQATT, CDR2 SNEGSKA (reference sequence). This CDR3 contains 13 residues. In DNA form, the CDR3 reads TGCAGTGCTCGGCTCAACACACGAGATACGCAGTATTTT. The encoded protein is CSARLNTRDTQYF.

This rearrangement joins TRBV4-1 to TRBJ2-1; the D gene is possibly TRBD2 (6 bases). Per germline, CDR1 MGHRA and CDR2 YSYEKL. Trimming took 0 bases from V and 2 from J, leaving 8 bases between them. The CDR3 runs to 15 residues. The CDR3 sequence: CASSQDGGAYNEQFF. The CDR3 bases are TGCGCCAGCAGCCAAGATGGAGGGGCCTACAATGAGCAGTTCTTC.

The chain couples TRBV3-1 to TRBJ2-7; TRBD1 matches at 8 bases. This CDR3 comprises 15 residues. V shed 1 base and J 5 bases; nucleotides not matched to a gene: 7. The germline CDR1 and CDR2 sequences are LGHDT and YNNKEL (reference sequence). CDR3 bases: TGTGCCAGCAGCCAAGCAGGACAGGGATCCCACGAGCAGTACTTC. Translating it yields CASSQAGQGSHEQYF.

This clonotype was seen ten or more times. A much more abundant neighbour one base away suggests this may be a read error. The genes are TRBV29-1 and TRBJ1-5; D is undetermined. Trimming removed 2 bases at V and 3 bases at J, with 8 bases between. CDR3 length equals 13 residues. CDR1 SQVTM and CDR2 ANQGSEA come from the germline V gene. The CDR3 loop is CSVEWQANQPQHF. CDR3 DNA sequence: TGCAGCGTTGAATGGCAGGCCAATCAGCCCCAGCATTTT.

V usage is TRBV7-3 and J usage is TRBJ2-1, with 7 bases lining up with TRBD2. Germline V CDR1 and CDR2: SGHTA, FQGTGA. There are 17 residues in the CDR3. The V segment lost 5 bases and the J segment 0 bases; nucleotides outside the gene matches: 10. The CDR3 nucleotides are TGTGCCAGCAGCCCCGAAGGCGGCGGGAGCTCCTACAATGAGCAGTTCTTC. Its protein product is CASSPEGGGSSYNEQFF.

The rearrangement links TRBV20-1 to TRBJ1-1, with 8 bases matching TRBD1. The CDR3 contains 15 residues. V dropped 5 bases and J dropped 0; count of bases not matched to a gene: 8. The germline V gene has CDR1 DFQATT and CDR2 SNEGSKA (reference sequence). CDR3 bases: TGCAGTGCTTCTCAGACAGGGGCCCTGAACACTGAAGCTTTCTTT. It codes for CSASQTGALNTEAFF.

To note about this clonotype: This may be a read error, as it is one base from a much larger clone. V and J are TRBV20-1 and TRBJ2-5; D remains ambiguous. The V and J ends lost 6 bases and 11 bases respectively, with 13 bases between them. Germline V gene data show CDR1 as DFQATT and CDR2 as SNEGSKA (reference sequence). The CDR3 spans 10 residues. The CDR3 region is CSASPDEQYF. DNA of the CDR3: TGCAGTGCCAGTCCGGATGAGCAGTACTTC.

The V call is TRBV5-6, the J call TRBJ1-4, with TRBD1 matching over 9 bases. Germline-derived CDR1 and CDR2 are SGHDT and YYEEEE. The CDR3 loop spans 16 amino acids. V shed 4 bases and J 3 bases; nucleotides not matched to a gene: 7. The CDR3, as DNA: TGTGCCAGCAGCCCTATGGGGACAGGGCCTAATGAAAAACTGTTTTTT. It encodes CASSPMGTGPNEKLFF.

CDR3 nucleotides: TGTGCCAGCAGCGTAGACCGGGACAGGGCGTACGAGCAGTACTTC. Residues: CASSVDRDRAYEQYF. The chain joins TRBV9 to TRBJ2-7; 9 nucleotides agree with TRBD1. V lost 0 bases, J lost 4 bases, and 5 bases stayed unmatched. This CDR3 has 15 amino acids. Per the germline V gene, CDR1 is SGDLS and CDR2 is YYNGEE.

The chain joins TRBV6-5 to TRBJ2-1; weak D call: TRBD2 (5 bases). Germline-derived CDR1 and CDR2 are MNHEY and SVGAGI. The V and J ends lost 9 bases and 7 bases respectively, with 19 bases between them. CDR3 length equals 14 residues. The CDR3 region is CASASSGTLNEQFF. The CDR3 DNA sequence: TGTGCCAGTGCTAGCAGCGGAACGTTGAATGAGCAGTTCTTC.

The V and J genes are TRBV7-9 and TRBJ2-3; D is uncertain. CDR1 and CDR2 (germline): SEHNR, FQNEAQ (reference sequence). CDR3 length: 16 amino acids. Trimming cost V 3 bases and J 0 bases, with 13 bases left between them. The CDR3 here is CASSLDSAPSTDTQYF. CDR3 DNA sequence: TGTGCCAGCAGCTTGGATTCGGCCCCTAGCACAGATACGCAGTATTTT. Full variable domain (missing parts from reference TRBV7-9 and TRBJ2-3): DTGVSQNPRHKITKRGQNVTFRCDPISEHNRLYWYRQTLGQGPEFLTYFQNEAQLEKSRLLSDRFSAERPKGSFSTLEIQRTEQGDSAMYLCASSLDSAPSTDTQYFGPGTRLTVL.

V usage is TRBV20-1 and J usage is TRBJ2-5; 12 positions match TRBD1. With 6 bases clipped from V and 7 bases from J, the junction kept 3 bases outside the gene matches. This CDR3 region has 12 residues. Germline assignment: CDR1 DFQATT and CDR2 SNEGSKA (reference sequence). The DNA of the CDR3 is TGCAGTGCCGGGACAGGGGGCCGGACCCAGTACTTC. Its translation: CSAGTGGRTQYF.

The DNA for the CDR3 is TGTGCCAGCAGAGGAGGGACAGATATGGAATATTTT. Translation gives CASRGGTDMEYF. The V and J genes are TRBV12-3 or TRBV12-4 and TRBJ2-3; a possible D gene is TRBD1 (7 bases). The CDR3 runs 12 residues. Trimming removed 6 bases at V and 15 bases at J, with 19 bases between.

This clonotype appeared a single time. This chain links TRBV9 with TRBJ2-3; a possible D gene is TRBD1 (5 bases). The CDR3 loop spans 13 amino acids. V gave up 9 bases and J gave up 2 bases, with 13 bases separating them. In germline, CDR1 is SGDLS, CDR2 YYNGEE. CDR3 sequence (DNA): TGTGCCACCGCTACAGGAAACACAGATACGCAGTATTTT. It is translated as CATATGNTDTQYF.

This clonotype was counted many times. The rearrangement joins TRBV11-3 to TRBJ2-1; 8 bases fit TRBD2. Germline trimming cut 8 bases from V and 9 bases from J; bases unmatched to any gene: 12. The V gene's germline CDR1 is SGHNT and CDR2 YENEEA. This CDR3 spans 14 amino acids. CDR3 DNA sequence: TGTGCCAGCCTGAGGACTAGCAGCTCCAGTGAGCAGTTCTTC. This codes for CASLRTSSSSEQFF.

This clonotype has a handful of counts. The rearrangement uses TRBV4-1 and TRBJ2-7, with 8 bases matching TRBD1. CDR1 is MGHRA, CDR2 YSYEKL, per germline. V shed 1 base, J shed 3 bases, and the junction held 5 bases outside the gene matches. The CDR3 covers 15 residues. The CDR3 protein is CASSQGRDRFYEQYF. The CDR3, as DNA: TGCGCCAGCAGCCAAGGCCGGGACAGGTTCTACGAGCAGTACTTC.

The V gene is TRBV28, the J gene TRBJ1-6, with TRBD1 matching over 10 bases. The germline V gene encodes CDR1 MDHEN and CDR2 SYDVKM. The V gene end was trimmed by 4 bases and the J gene end by 6 bases; junction bases not matched to a gene: 3. The CDR3 is 15 amino acids. The CDR3 DNA sequence: TGTGCCAGCAGTTGGACAGGGGGAGGTAATTCACCCCTCCACTTT. Translated, it gives CASSWTGGGNSPLHF. The full variable domain, with the rest looked up from reference TRBV28 and TRBJ1-6, is DVKVTQSSRYLVKRTGEKVFLECVQDMDHENMFWYRQDPGLGLRLIYFSYDVKMKEKGDIPEGYSVSREKKERFSLILESASTNQTSMYLCASSWTGGGNSPLHFGNGTRLTVT.

In the case of this clonotype: This may arise from a read error, as a much more abundant clone is one base away. The chain employs TRBV29-1 and TRBJ2-1, with a weak D call TRBD1 (6 bases). From germline, CDR1 is SQVTM and CDR2 ANQGSEA. V was trimmed by 7 bases and J by 5 bases, leaving 15 bases between them. The CDR3 runs to 13 residues. CDR3 DNA: TGCAGCGGTCGGGACAAAATAGACAATGAGCAGTTCTTC. Its protein product is CSGRDKIDNEQFF.